This T cell receptor (beta chain) was identified in a study of cytomegalovirus exposure and HLA in healthy donors. The PCR employed 60 Vbeta primers together with 13 Jbeta primers. The table came from immunoSEQ multiplex PCR; TCRdb's copy has only in-frame clones and leaves some out. The sample carries about 80,000 clones, 80% recorded once. The sequenced sample consisted of PBMCs. This clonotype was sampled from a man in his fifties or sixties in good health and CMV-seropositive.

The CDR3: CASSQENRQWETQYF. Here the CDR3 DNA reads TGTGCCAGCAGCCAAGAAAACAGGCAGTGGGAGACCCAGTACTTC. The chain is built from TRBV14 and TRBJ2-5, with D tentatively TRBD1 (5 bases). This CDR3 is 15 amino acids long. V was pared by 0 bases and J by 5 bases, with 13 bases between. The germline V gene encodes CDR1 SGHDN and CDR2 FVKESK.